Listed below are T cell receptor beta chains from one sample, sequenced in a study of cytomegalovirus exposure and HLA in healthy donors. Generated by immunoSEQ multiplex PCR, the TCRdb table keeps only in-frame clones and is missing some. This sample has approximately 150,000 clones, with over 65% found just once. The sequencing sample was made of PBMCs. The receptors stem from a male donor in good health and CMV-seronegative. Each CDR3 is given with its conserved first and last residue. D genes are given only for firm matches. Only part of the rows carry a size: once, few, many, or a class if the clone is expanded.

D: -
V: TRBV14
size: -
J: TRBJ2-7
CDR3: CASSQARASEQYF
DNA: TGTGCCAGCAGCCAGGCCAGGGCGAGCGAGCAGTACTTC

D: TRBD1
V: TRBV7-3
size: few
J: TRBJ1-2
CDR3: CASSLMRTGGGYTF
DNA: TGTGCCAGCAGCTTAATGCGGACAGGGGGAGGCTACACCTTC

D: TRBD1
V: TRBV19
size: -
J: TRBJ1-2
CDR3: CASSWTGISYGYTF
DNA: TGTGCCAGTAGTTGGACAGGGATCAGCTATGGCTACACCTTC

D: -
V: TRBV9
size: -
J: TRBJ2-1
CDR3: CASSVVNSNEQFF
DNA: TGTGCCAGCAGCGTAGTGAACTCCAATGAGCAGTTCTTC

D: TRBD1
V: TRBV7-9
size: -
J: TRBJ2-7
CDR3: CASSLPPAGGREQYF
DNA: TGTGCCAGCAGCTTACCCCCGGCAGGGGGCCGCGAGCAGTACTTC

D: -
V: TRBV6-5
size: -
J: TRBJ1-2
CDR3: CASSYSGGAIGYTF
DNA: TGTGCCAGCAGTTACTCCGGCGGGGCGATTGGCTACACCTTC

D: -
V: TRBV30
size: once
J: TRBJ1-5
CDR3: CAWSRGANQPQHF
DNA: TGTGCCTGGAGTCGGGGGGCCAATCAGCCCCAGCATTTT

D: -
V: TRBV6-1
size: -
J: TRBJ2-1
CDR3: CASSGPSFSYNEQFF
DNA: TGTGCCAGCAGCGGCCCTAGCTTTTCCTACAATGAGCAGTTCTTC

D: -
V: TRBV7-2
size: -
J: TRBJ2-3
CDR3: CASSFGTYTDTQYF
DNA: TGTGCCAGCAGCTTTGGGACTTACACAGATACGCAGTATTTT

D: TRBD1
V: TRBV19
size: -
J: TRBJ2-2
CDR3: CASRRGQDDVGELFF
DNA: TGTGCCAGTAGACGTGGACAGGACGATGTCGGGGAGCTGTTTTTT

D: TRBD1
V: TRBV5-4
size: -
J: TRBJ1-5
CDR3: CASSPGTDNQPQHF
DNA: TGTGCCAGCAGCCCGGGGACAGACAATCAGCCCCAGCATTTT

D: -
V: TRBV5-4
size: -
J: TRBJ2-7
CDR3: CASSFDLLGEQYF
DNA: TGTGCCAGCAGCTTCGACTTACTGGGCGAGCAGTACTTC

D: -
V: TRBV28
size: -
J: TRBJ2-4
CDR3: CASSFVSGVVQYF
DNA: TGTGCCAGCAGTTTTGTAAGCGGTGTTGTTCAGTACTTC

D: TRBD2
V: TRBV6-5
size: -
J: TRBJ2-5
CDR3: CASSYAGGEQETQYF
DNA: TGTGCCAGCAGTTACGCTGGGGGGGAGCAAGAGACCCAGTACTTC